The 27 T cell receptor beta chains below come from one sample, sequenced in a study of blood T cell repertoires in COVID-19. Repertoires were generated with immunoSEQ multiplex PCR, while TCRdb's copy carries only in-frame clones and drops some. The sample shows tens of thousands of clones, 85% to 95% of them seen only once. The sequenced sample was peripheral blood. These receptors all come from a woman aged 60-70 years with active COVID-19.

V usage is TRBV2 and J usage is TRBJ2-7; 7 bases fit TRBD2. Germline lookup yields CDR1 SNHLY and CDR2 FYNNEI. Losses at the gene ends were 7 bases for V and 0 bases for J; bases not matched to a gene: 3. This CDR3 has 13 residues. The CDR3 loop reads CASTSGSSYEQYF. As DNA, the CDR3 is TGTGCCAGCACTAGCGGAAGCTCCTACGAGCAGTACTTC.

V gene TRBV27 combines with J gene TRBJ1-2; weak D call: TRBD1 (5 bases). Germline CDR1 is MNHEY and CDR2 is SMNVEV (reference sequence). V shed 5 bases and J shed 4 bases, with 17 bases lying between them. This CDR3 is 15 amino acids long. CDR3 loop: CASSLGGTPTYGYTF. The CDR3 nucleotides are TGTGCCAGCAGTCTGGGGGGAACACCTACCTATGGCTACACCTTC.

The chain combines TRBV7-9 with TRBJ1-6; 12 bases align to TRBD1. Germline assignment: CDR1 SEHNR and CDR2 FQNEAQ (reference sequence). This CDR3 is 15 amino acids long. The J segment lost 7 bases and the V segment lost 5 bases, leaving 3 bases of the junction unmatched. CDR3 loop: CASSRDRGQNSPLHF. CDR3 sequence (DNA): TGTGCCAGCAGCCGGGACAGGGGGCAAAATTCACCCCTCCACTTT.

The chain carries TRBV28 and TRBJ2-7, with a tentative D call TRBD1 (5 bases). V was pared by 6 bases and J by 0 bases, with 12 bases between. There are 14 residues in the CDR3. The germline V gene has CDR1 MDHEN and CDR2 SYDVKM. The CDR3 bases are TGTGCCAGCAGGCAGGGTCGGAGCTCCTACGAGCAGTACTTC. It yields the protein CASRQGRSSYEQYF.

The rearrangement links TRBV30 to TRBJ2-5, with 7 bases that match TRBD1. The V gene end was trimmed by 4 bases and the J gene end by 3 bases; junction bases not matched to a gene: 14. CDR1 GTSNPN and CDR2 SVGIG come from the germline V gene (reference sequence). The CDR3 extends over 16 amino acids. The chain's CDR3 is CAWTPIQDRSKETQYF. DNA of the CDR3: TGTGCCTGGACCCCAATCCAGGACAGGTCAAAAGAGACCCAGTACTTC. The whole variable domain, remainder taken from reference TRBV30 and TRBJ2-5, is SQTIHQWPATLVQPVGSPLSLECTVEGTSNPNLYWYRQAAGRGLQLLFYSVGIGQISSEVPQNLSASRPQDRQFILSSKKLLLSDSGFYLCAWTPIQDRSKETQYFGPGTRLLVL.

The chain has TRBV24-1 and TRBJ1-5, with 11 bases matching TRBD1. The CDR3 extends over 15 amino acids. V trimming: 7 bases; J trimming: 7 bases; junction bases outside the gene matches: 8. CDR1 KGHDR and CDR2 SFDVKD come from the germline V gene. The CDR3 spells CATSRTGGSEQPQHF. DNA for the CDR3: TGTGCCACCAGCCGGACAGGGGGCTCGGAACAGCCCCAGCATTTT.

This clone was recorded once. This chain joins TRBV19 and TRBJ2-2; D unclear. V shed 7 bases and J shed 1 base, with 16 bases lying between them. This CDR3 is built from 16 residues. Germline CDR1 and CDR2: LNHDA and SQIVND (reference sequence). The CDR3 region is CASKKSAAQNTGELFF. The CDR3 DNA is TGTGCCAGTAAGAAGTCCGCGGCGCAGAACACCGGGGAGCTGTTTTTT. Together with reference TRBV19 and TRBJ2-2, the CDR3 gives the full variable domain: DGGITQSPKYLFRKEGQNVTLSCEQNLNHDAMYWYRQDPGQGLRLIYYSQIVNDFQKGDIAEGYSVSREKKESFPLTVTSAQKNPTAFYLCASKKSAAQNTGELFFGEGSRLTVL.

The chain joins TRBV3-1 (or the pseudogene TRBV3-2) to TRBJ1-3, with D unclear. V lost 4 bases and J 0 bases, leaving 16 bases between the germline ends. The germline V gene encodes CDR1 LGHDT and CDR2 YNNKEL (reference sequence). The CDR3 spans 17 residues. The CDR3 here is CASSRVEKAFSGNTIYF. The CDR3 DNA reads TGTGCCAGCAGCCGTGTTGAAAAAGCCTTCTCTGGAAACACCATATATTTT.

The gene calls are TRBV27 and TRBJ1-1; D is possibly TRBD1 (5 bases). V lost 2 bases to trimming and J lost 4 bases, with 14 bases between them. This CDR3 has 15 amino acids. The germline gives CDR1 MNHEY, CDR2 SMNVEV (reference sequence). In DNA form, the CDR3 reads TGTGCCAGCAGTTTAGTCCAGGGCGGACGCACTGAAGCTTTCTTT. Translation gives CASSLVQGGRTEAFF.

The chain has TRBV20-1 and TRBJ2-3; D not resolved. From germline, CDR1 is DFQATT and CDR2 SNEGSKA (reference sequence). Trimming left V 6 bases short and J 3 bases short, with 7 bases between. The CDR3 has 11 amino acids. The CDR3 protein is CSAVYTDTQYF. The CDR3 bases are TGCAGTGCCGTTTATACAGATACGCAGTATTTT.

CDR3 residues: CASSGQGADYSNQPQHF. In DNA form, the CDR3 reads TGTGCCAGCAGTGGACAGGGGGCGGATTATAGCAATCAGCCCCAGCATTTT. The rearrangement uses TRBV6-1 and TRBJ1-5, with 10 bases that match TRBD1. V lost 4 bases and J lost 0; bases outside the gene matches: 6. Germline V gene lookup returns CDR1 MNHNS and CDR2 SASEGT. This CDR3 contains 17 residues.

V usage is TRBV6-5 and J usage is TRBJ2-2; TRBD1 matches 9 bases. Per the germline V gene, CDR1 is MNHEY and CDR2 is SVGAGI. Trimming at V came to 7 bases and at J to 7 bases, leaving 10 bases not matched to a gene. There are 15 residues in the CDR3. DNA for the CDR3: TGTGCCAGCACCGGTGAACAGGGGGCGATCGGGGAGCTGTTTTTT. The encoded protein is CASTGEQGAIGELFF.

V is TRBV30 and J is TRBJ2-2; no firm D call. The V gene's germline CDR1 is GTSNPN and CDR2 SVGIG (reference sequence). Trimming cost V 0 bases and J 1 base, with 12 bases left between them. The CDR3 spans 16 residues. CDR3 sequence reads: CAWSVLRLENTGELFF. The CDR3 DNA is TGTGCCTGGAGTGTATTGCGGCTAGAGAACACCGGGGAGCTGTTTTTT.

The chain couples TRBV7-2 to TRBJ1-2, with 10 bases that match TRBD1. This CDR3 has 16 amino acids. Per germline, CDR1 SGHTA and CDR2 FQGNSA. The trim removed 7 bases at V and 6 bases at J, leaving 14 bases unmatched. CDR3 coding DNA: TGTGCCAGCAACTCCAACCAGGGACAGGGGAAGGATGGCTACACCTTC. This translates into CASNSNQGQGKDGYTF.

The chain links TRBV6-1 to TRBJ2-3; perhaps TRBD1 as D (5 bases). V was pared by 10 bases and J by 6 bases, with 14 bases between. This CDR3 comprises 12 residues. CDR1 and CDR2 from the germline V gene are MNHNS and SASEGT. The CDR3 here is CATIRSGDTQYF. CDR3 sequence (DNA): TGTGCCACCATCCGTTCAGGGGATACGCAGTATTTT.

The V gene is TRBV9, the J gene TRBJ2-1, with D hard to call. Between the trimmed V and J ends, which lost 0 bases and 5 bases, there was a span of 9 bases. CDR1 SGDLS and CDR2 YYNGEE come from the germline V gene. The CDR3 covers 14 residues. The CDR3 region has the DNA TGTGCCAGCAGCGTAGCGTGGCAAGACAATGAGCAGTTCTTC. This gives the protein CASSVAWQDNEQFF.

This clone occurred once. The chain carries TRBV27 and TRBJ1-1; unclear D gene. The CDR3 loop spans 17 amino acids. The V and J ends lost 11 bases and 1 base respectively, with 26 bases between them. The V gene's germline CDR1 is MNHEY and CDR2 SMNVEV (reference sequence). This CDR3 is CAGNPAENVLRNTEAFF. CDR3 coding DNA: TGTGCCGGCAACCCCGCGGAGAATGTTTTAAGGAACACTGAAGCTTTCTTT.

V usage is TRBV5-1 and J usage is TRBJ1-1, with 7 bases fitting TRBD1. Looked up from germline, CDR1 is SGHRS and CDR2 is YFSETQ. This CDR3 region has 14 residues. J lost 0 bases, V lost 4 bases, and 3 bases had no gene match. DNA of the CDR3: TGCGCCAGCAGCAAGACAGGGATGAACACTGAAGCTTTCTTT. Translating gives CASSKTGMNTEAFF.

The chain joins TRBV5-1 to TRBJ2-1; TRBD2 aligns across 12 bases. V gave up 0 bases and J gave up 8 bases; unmatched junction bases: 6. Germline CDR1 reads SGHRS; CDR2 reads YFSETQ. CDR3 length: 16 residues. The CDR3 loop reads CASSLASSGGAYEQFF. CDR3 DNA: TGCGCCAGCAGCTTGGCCTCTAGCGGGGGGGCCTATGAGCAGTTCTTC.

This chain connects TRBV7-2 to TRBJ2-1; the D gene is possibly TRBD1 (5 bases). Germline CDR1 is SGHTA and CDR2 is FQGNSA. The CDR3 covers 13 residues. The V end lost 0 bases, the J end lost 5 bases, and 5 bases lay between the germline ends. The CDR3 sequence: CASSLATDNEQFF. The CDR3 coding sequence is TGTGCCAGCAGCTTAGCGACAGACAATGAGCAGTTCTTC.

The chain is built from TRBV6-5 and TRBJ2-5; 9 nucleotides align to TRBD1. Looked up from germline, CDR1 is MNHEY and CDR2 is SVGAGI. The CDR3 totals 14 residues. V was pared by 5 bases and J by 9 bases, with 10 bases of the junction left unmatched. CDR3 sequence reads: CASSRGQGQRAQYF. In DNA form, the CDR3 reads TGTGCCAGCAGTCGGGGACAGGGTCAGAGGGCCCAGTACTTC.

The J gene is TRBJ2-1, the V gene TRBV27, with 10 bases that match TRBD1. The CDR3 runs to 17 residues. V was pared by 7 bases and J by 0 bases, with 9 bases of the junction left unmatched. Germline CDR1 and CDR2: MNHEY and SMNVEV (reference sequence). CDR3 sequence reads: CASKSGTGVYSYNEQFF. CDR3 DNA: TGTGCCAGCAAGTCCGGGACAGGGGTTTACTCCTACAATGAGCAGTTCTTC.

This sequence joins TRBV28 and TRBJ2-6, with D hard to call. V was clipped by 6 bases and J by 4 bases, with 16 bases between them. From germline, CDR1 is MDHEN and CDR2 SYDVKM. The CDR3 totals 16 residues. CDR3 DNA: TGTGCCAGCAGGCCCCCCCGAGGATTCGGGGCCAACGTCCTGACTTTC. Translated, it gives CASRPPRGFGANVLTF.

In this sample, this clone turned up once. This chain joins TRBV24-1 and TRBJ2-2; D may be TRBD2 (5 bases). The CDR3 is 16 amino acids. CDR1 and CDR2 from the germline V gene are KGHDR and SFDVKD. The V gene lost 4 bases and the J gene lost 4 bases, with 15 bases spanning the gap. CDR3 sequence reads: CATSEYTRGLTGELFF. CDR3 in DNA: TGTGCCACCAGTGAATACACCAGAGGACTCACCGGGGAGCTGTTTTTT.

J is TRBJ2-5 and V is TRBV5-4, with D possibly being TRBD1 (5 bases). Germline lookup yields CDR1 SGHNT and CDR2 YYREEE (reference sequence). CDR3 length: 14 residues. With 3 bases removed from V and 5 bases from J, the gap between germline ends came to 14 bases. The CDR3 sequence is CASSSGLSHETQYF. CDR3 sequence (DNA): TGTGCCAGCAGCTCAGGGTTATCCCACGAGACCCAGTACTTC.

The chain uses TRBV6-6 and TRBJ1-5; perhaps TRBD1 as D (6 bases). Germline CDR1 and CDR2: MNHNY and SVGAGI (reference sequence). Deletions cut 5 bases from V and 7 bases from J, with 18 bases between. The CDR3 covers 15 residues. The CDR3 sequence is CASSGRGAGGQPQHF. The CDR3 DNA reads TGTGCCAGCAGTGGCCGGGGGGCAGGCGGACAGCCCCAGCATTTT.

V usage is TRBV7-9 and J usage is TRBJ1-2; the match to TRBD1 covers 9 bases. Germline loops: CDR1 SEHNR, CDR2 FQNEAQ (reference sequence). The CDR3 length is 16 residues. V lost 5 bases and J lost 4; bases outside the gene matches: 11. The chain's CDR3 is CASSDQQGASSYGYTF. DNA for the CDR3: TGTGCCAGCAGCGATCAACAGGGGGCGAGTAGCTATGGCTACACCTTC.